This T cell receptor beta chain appears in the sequencing data of a study of OX40 agonist ivuxolimab in advanced cancers. On the study more broadly: Dosing consisted of intravenous ivuxolimab at 0.01 to 10 mg/kg every 2 weeks.

Sampling of blood occurred at baseline, cycle 4 day 1, and cycle 7 day 1. In germline, CDR1 is SGHTS, CDR2 YDEGEE. The CDR3 is 15 amino acids. J gave up 7 bases and V 4 bases, and 6 bases lay outside the gene matches. TCRdb keeps only in-frame clones here, not all; method: immunoSEQ multiplex PCR. The data hold approximately 24,000 clones, with 60% to 85% observed a single time. Regarding this clone: The target antigen is unknown.

Whole-study results and caveats: Both CD4+ and CD8+ T cell populations in blood had undergone clonal expansion by week 6 at 0.1 to 3.0 mg/kg. Low normalized clonal expansion also occurred in some nonresponding patients.

The sample in question was CD4+ or CD8+ T cells sorted from blood, obtained in a trial of the OX40 agonist ivuxolimab. The chain carries TRBV5-8 and TRBJ1-4; 11 positions agree with TRBD1. The source of this sequence is an adult with an advanced solid tumor such as melanoma, head and neck, liver or kidney cancer. CDR3 coding DNA: TGTGCCAGCAGCAGGACAGGGGGCTCGGGTGAAAAACTGTTTTTT. Protein: CASSRTGGSGEKLFF.